This T cell receptor beta chain is drawn from a study of cytomegalovirus exposure and HLA in healthy donors. Turning to the study itself: Early released data had 65 million to 100 million unique TCRs, all coming from HLA-typed donors.

This PCR relied on a set of 60 Vbeta primers and 13 Jbeta primers. The method was immunoSEQ multiplex PCR; TCRdb's version includes in-frame clones alone and lacks a portion of them. Its table records some 130,000 clones. This CDR3 has 15 residues. J was trimmed by 6 bases and V by 2 bases; bases with no gene match: 5. Germline loops: CDR1 SEHNR, CDR2 FQNEAQ (reference sequence). This receptor was obtained from a woman aged 40 to 50 in good health and CMV-seropositive. This chain uses TRBV7-9 with TRBJ2-2; TRBD2 aligns across 8 bases. Sample: PBMCs. The CDR3 bases are TGTGCCAGCAGCTTAAAAGCGGGAGTGTCCGGGGAGCTGTTTTTT. Protein: CASSLKAGVSGELFF.